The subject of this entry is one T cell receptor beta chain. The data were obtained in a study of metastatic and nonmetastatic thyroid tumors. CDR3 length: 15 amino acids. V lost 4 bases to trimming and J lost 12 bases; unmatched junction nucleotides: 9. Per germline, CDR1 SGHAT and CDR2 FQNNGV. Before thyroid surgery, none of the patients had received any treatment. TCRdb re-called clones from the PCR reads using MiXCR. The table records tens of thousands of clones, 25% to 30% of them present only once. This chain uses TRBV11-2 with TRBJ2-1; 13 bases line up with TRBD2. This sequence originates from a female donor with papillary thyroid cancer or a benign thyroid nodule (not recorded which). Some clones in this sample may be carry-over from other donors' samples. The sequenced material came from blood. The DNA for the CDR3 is TGTGCCAGCAGCTCCACTACTAGCGGGGGGGCCGGGCAGTTCTTC. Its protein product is CASSSTTSGGAGQFF.